This is a list of T cell receptor beta chains from one sample in a study of control samples from healthy donors and cancer patients. Only in-frame clones appear in the TCRdb table, and some are missing; sequencing was by immunoSEQ multiplex PCR. The sample has over 110,000 clones, more than 90% seen once. The sample was blood. These receptors were taken from a man under 40 in good health. The CDR3 runs from the conserved cysteine through the conserved F or W. Each record gives: J gene, D gene, V gene, CDR3 protein. D genes are given only for firm matches.

J: TRBJ1-3; D: NA; V: TRBV10-3; CDR3: CAIREDSSGNTIYF
J: TRBJ2-1; D: NA; V: TRBV12-3/TRBV12-4; CDR3: CASSSLAGNEQFF
J: TRBJ1-3; D: NA; V: TRBV9; CDR3: CASSVVKDASSGNTIYF
J: TRBJ2-3; D: TRBD1; V: TRBV6-4; CDR3: CASRKGQGTDTQYF
J: TRBJ1-1; D: NA; V: TRBV7-2; CDR3: CASSLNGNTEAFF
J: TRBJ2-3; D: TRBD2; V: TRBV11-2; CDR3: CASSLLAGGTDTQYF
J: TRBJ2-7; D: TRBD2; V: TRBV27; CDR3: CASSLGTSGSYEQYF
J: TRBJ2-7; D: TRBD2; V: TRBV27; CDR3: CASSTLGLAGARSDLVKF
J: TRBJ2-7; D: TRBD1; V: TRBV19; CDR3: CASSRTGVFYEQYF
J: TRBJ1-1; D: NA; V: TRBV28; CDR3: CASSPLARENTEAFF
J: TRBJ2-3; D: TRBD2; V: TRBV2; CDR3: CASSGMALAGDTDTQYF
J: TRBJ1-5; D: NA; V: TRBV5-4; CDR3: CASSLEPNQPQHF
J: TRBJ2-2; D: TRBD2; V: TRBV20-1; CDR3: CSVSGTSRGTGELFF
J: TRBJ2-6; D: NA; V: TRBV7-9; CDR3: CASSLVWQASGANVLTF
J: TRBJ2-7; D: NA; V: TRBV5-6; CDR3: CASSLYQGFYEQYF
J: TRBJ1-2; D: NA; V: TRBV29-1; CDR3: CSAPISAGDYGYTF
J: TRBJ2-5; D: NA; V: TRBV4-1; CDR3: CASSQVDSEGETQYF
J: TRBJ1-1; D: NA; V: TRBV7-9; CDR3: CASSLDKPLNTEAFF
J: TRBJ1-1; D: TRBD1; V: TRBV11-3; CDR3: CASSSMGQGNTEAFF
J: TRBJ2-1; D: NA; V: TRBV2; CDR3: CASPLVEGGNEQFF
J: TRBJ2-2; D: TRBD1; V: TRBV4-2; CDR3: CASSQGWVTGGPTGELFF
J: TRBJ1-2; D: NA; V: TRBV6-5; CDR3: CASSYQGTAYDGYTF
J: TRBJ2-1; D: TRBD2; V: TRBV5-4; CDR3: CASSPVVGGPYNEQFF
J: TRBJ1-6; D: TRBD1; V: TRBV6-5; CDR3: CASRLMTGDHSPLHF
J: TRBJ1-4; D: NA; V: TRBV14; CDR3: CASTRGVGEKLFF
J: TRBJ1-2; D: NA; V: TRBV14; CDR3: CASSQESIRGYGYTF
J: TRBJ1-1; D: NA; V: TRBV20-1; CDR3: CSASFRATEAFF
J: TRBJ1-1; D: TRBD1; V: TRBV28; CDR3: CASSPIFSNRGRFGDTEAFF
J: TRBJ2-7; D: TRBD2; V: TRBV10-3; CDR3: CAISDPGLAYEQYF
J: TRBJ2-7; D: NA; V: TRBV3-1/TRBV3-2; CDR3: CASSQGGYEQYF
J: TRBJ1-4; D: NA; V: TRBV25-1; CDR3: CASSDGFRRAYNEKLFF
J: TRBJ2-7; D: TRBD1; V: TRBV29-1; CDR3: CSVEGADRGRGDEQYF
J: TRBJ2-1; D: TRBD2; V: TRBV2; CDR3: CASPCSGLALDSYNEQFF
J: TRBJ2-5; D: NA; V: TRBV2; CDR3: CASSESPTRQETQYF
J: TRBJ1-5; D: NA; V: TRBV4-1; CDR3: CASSQIDIIYQPQHF
J: TRBJ2-4; D: NA; V: TRBV28; CDR3: CASSLSTGSGTIQYF
J: TRBJ1-1; D: NA; V: TRBV18; CDR3: CASSPRGFLDTEAFF
J: TRBJ1-2; D: TRBD1; V: TRBV5-1; CDR3: CASSLDRQGMGYTF
J: TRBJ2-3; D: NA; V: TRBV21-1; CDR3: CASNNRLAGTPDTQYF
J: TRBJ1-4; D: NA; V: TRBV7-2; CDR3: CASSFSSEAPGKLFF
J: TRBJ1-3; D: NA; V: TRBV6-6; CDR3: CASSYIRKLAGNTIYF
J: TRBJ1-5; D: NA; V: TRBV7-2; CDR3: CASSLAATNQPQHF
J: TRBJ1-6; D: NA; V: TRBV18; CDR3: CASSDRDPRKALHF
J: TRBJ2-7; D: NA; V: TRBV11-2; CDR3: CASSSLSSYEQYF
J: TRBJ2-3; D: TRBD2; V: TRBV28; CDR3: CASSIGLAGGLGGTDTQYF
J: TRBJ2-7; D: TRBD2; V: TRBV24-1; CDR3: CATNGRYEQYF
J: TRBJ1-1; D: NA; V: TRBV28; CDR3: CASSPRDPRLWTEAFF
J: TRBJ2-7; D: TRBD2; V: TRBV29-1; CDR3: CSVVAGDFTYEQYF
J: TRBJ1-1; D: NA; V: TRBV29-1; CDR3: CSVMKAGGEAFF